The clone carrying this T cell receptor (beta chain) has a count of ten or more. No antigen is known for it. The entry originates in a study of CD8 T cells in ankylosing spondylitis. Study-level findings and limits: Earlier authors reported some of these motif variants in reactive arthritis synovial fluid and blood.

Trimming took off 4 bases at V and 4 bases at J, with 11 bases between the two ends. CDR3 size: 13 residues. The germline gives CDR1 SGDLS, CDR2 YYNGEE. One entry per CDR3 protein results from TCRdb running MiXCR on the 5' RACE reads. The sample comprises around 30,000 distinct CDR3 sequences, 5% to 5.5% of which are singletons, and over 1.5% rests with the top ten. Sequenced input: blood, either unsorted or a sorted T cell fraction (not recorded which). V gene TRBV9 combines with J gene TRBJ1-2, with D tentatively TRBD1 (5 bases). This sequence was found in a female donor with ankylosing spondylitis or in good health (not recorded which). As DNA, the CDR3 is TGTGCCAGCAGCTATGGGGCGGTCTATGGCTACACCTTC. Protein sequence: CASSYGAVYGYTF.